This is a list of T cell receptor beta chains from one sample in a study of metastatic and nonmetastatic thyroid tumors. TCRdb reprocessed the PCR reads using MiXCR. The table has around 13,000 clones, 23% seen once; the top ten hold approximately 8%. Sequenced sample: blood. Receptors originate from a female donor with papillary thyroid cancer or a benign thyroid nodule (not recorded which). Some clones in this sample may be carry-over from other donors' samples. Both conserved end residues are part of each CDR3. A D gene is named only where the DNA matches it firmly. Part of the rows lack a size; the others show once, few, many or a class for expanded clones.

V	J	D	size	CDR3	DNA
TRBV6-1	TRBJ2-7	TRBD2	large	CASSSGLGYEQYF	TGTGCCAGCAGTTCGGGACTAGGGTACGAGCAGTACTTC
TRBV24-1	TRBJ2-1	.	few	CATSLSGNEQFF	TGTGCCACCAGCCTCAGCGGCAATGAGCAGTTCTTC
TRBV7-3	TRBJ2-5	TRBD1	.	CASSRTGCAAAETQYF	TGTGCCAGCAGCCGGACAGGGTGCGCTGCGGCAGAGACCCAGTACTTC
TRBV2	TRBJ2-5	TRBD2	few	CASKLGTSGDNEHFF	TGTGCCAGCAAGTTGGGGACTAGCGGGGACAATGAGCATTTCTTC
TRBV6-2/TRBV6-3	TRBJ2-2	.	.	CASSWGVVGRSTGELFF	TGTGCCAGCAGTTGGGGGGTTGTAGGGCGCAGCACCGGGGAGCTGTTTTTT
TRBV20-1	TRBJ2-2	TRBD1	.	CSARPRDRFTGELFF	TGCAGTGCTAGACCGCGGGACAGGTTCACCGGGGAGCTGTTTTTT
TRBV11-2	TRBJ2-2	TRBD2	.	CASSLGASGNTGELFF	TGTGCCAGCAGCTTAGGGGCTAGCGGGAACACCGGGGAGCTGTTTTTT
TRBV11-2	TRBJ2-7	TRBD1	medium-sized	CASSRGTGSYEQYF	TGTGCCAGCAGCCGCGGGACAGGCTCCTACGAGCAGTACTTC
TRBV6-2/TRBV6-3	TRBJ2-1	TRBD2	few	CASSYPGTSKHEQFF	TGTGCCAGCAGTTACCCGGGGACTAGTAAGCATGAGCAGTTCTTC
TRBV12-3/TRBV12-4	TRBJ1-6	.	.	CASSYRGSPLHF	TGTGCCAGCAGTTATCGGGGATCACCCCTCCACTTT
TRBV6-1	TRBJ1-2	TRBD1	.	CASSLTGRNYGYTF	TGTGCCAGCAGTCTGACAGGGCGGAACTATGGCTACACCTTC
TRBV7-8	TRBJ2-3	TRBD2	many	CASSILAGGPGTQYF	TGTGCCAGCAGCATACTAGCGGGGGGGCCGGGTACGCAGTATTTT
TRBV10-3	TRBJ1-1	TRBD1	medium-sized	CAIRTGGRGNTEAFF	TGTGCCATCAGGACAGGGGGCCGGGGGAACACTGAAGCTTTCTTT
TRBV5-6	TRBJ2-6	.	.	CASSLTGSYSGANVLTF	TGTGCCAGCAGCTTGACAGGTTCCTACTCTGGGGCCAACGTCCTGACTTTC
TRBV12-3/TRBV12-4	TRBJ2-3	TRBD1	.	CANRPGQLTDTQYF	TGTGCCAACAGACCGGGACAGCTCACAGATACGCAGTATTTT
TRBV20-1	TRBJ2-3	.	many	CSGEFESRRDTQYF	TGCAGTGGAGAATTTGAGTCTAGGCGGGATACGCAGTATTTT
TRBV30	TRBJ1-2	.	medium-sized	CAWSVTGRYGYTF	TGTGCCTGGAGTGTAACAGGGCGCTATGGCTACACCTTC
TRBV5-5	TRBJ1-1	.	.	CASTQGAEAFF	TGTGCTAGCACCCAAGGGGCTGAAGCTTTCTTT
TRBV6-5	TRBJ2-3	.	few	CASSYSGPTDTQYF	TGTGCCAGCAGTTACTCGGGGCCCACAGATACGCAGTATTTT
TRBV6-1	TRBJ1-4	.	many	CASSFRDGHEKLFF	TGTGCCAGCAGTTTCCGGGACGGTCATGAAAAACTGTTTTTT
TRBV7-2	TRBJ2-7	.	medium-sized	CASSLAALSSYEQYF	TGTGCCAGCAGCTTAGCAGCTTTGAGCTCCTACGAGCAGTACTTC
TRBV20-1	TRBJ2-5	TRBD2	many	CSASGGAGDETQYF	TGCAGTGCTAGCGGGGGGGCTGGAGATGAGACCCAGTACTTC
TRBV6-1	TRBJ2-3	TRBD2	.	CATSSGGRVDTQYF	TGTGCCACGAGCTCTGGCGGGAGAGTAGATACGCAGTACTTT
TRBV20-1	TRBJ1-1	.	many	CSAPGPGWNTEAFF	TGCAGTGCCCCGGGGCCGGGGTGGAACACTGAAGCTTTCTTT
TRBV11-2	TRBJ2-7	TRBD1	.	CASRSGTGDPLVYF	TGTGCCAGCAGATCCGGGACAGGGGACCCCCTTGTGTACTTC
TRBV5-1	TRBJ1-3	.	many	CASRATGSRNTIYF	TGCGCCAGCAGAGCCACAGGGTCTCGAAACACCATATATTTT
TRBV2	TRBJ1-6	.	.	CASSERGAAVLVNSPLHF	TGTGCCAGCAGTGAAAGAGGTGCTGCGGTTCTTGTTAATTCACCCCTCCACTTT
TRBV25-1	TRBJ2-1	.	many	CASSPDRGHRGTLVGPYNEQFF	TGTGCCAGCAGTCCGGACCGGGGACACAGAGGCACTTTGGTTGGCCCCTACAATGAGCAGTTCTTC
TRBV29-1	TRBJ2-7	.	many	CSVVGQIKSYEQYF	TGCAGCGTAGTTGGACAGATAAAATCCTACGAGCAGTACTTC
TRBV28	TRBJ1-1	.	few	CASSNQGGHTEAFF	TGTGCCAGCAGCAATCAGGGTGGCCACACTGAAGCTTTCTTT
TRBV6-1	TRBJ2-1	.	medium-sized	CASSAGVAYNEQFF	TGTGCCAGCAGTGCGGGGGTCGCCTACAATGAGCAGTTCTTC
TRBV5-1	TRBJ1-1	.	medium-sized	CASSLEARRGGEAFF	TGCGCCAGCAGCTTGGAGGCCAGGAGAGGAGGTGAAGCTTTCTTT
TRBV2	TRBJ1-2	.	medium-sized	CASSEVRESHGYTF	TGTGCCAGCAGTGAAGTCAGAGAATCACACGGCTACACCTTC
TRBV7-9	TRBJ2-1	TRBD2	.	CASSRLWGLADGRRHNEQFF	TGTGCCAGCAGCCGCTTGTGGGGACTAGCGGACGGACGGCGCCACAATGAGCAGTTCTTC
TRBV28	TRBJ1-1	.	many	CASSLMNTEAFF	TGTGCCAGCAGTTTAATGAACACTGAAGCTTTCTTT
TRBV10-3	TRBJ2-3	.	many	CAISESRGSSTDTQYF	TGTGCCATCAGTGAGTCCAGGGGATCTAGCACAGATACGCAGTATTTT
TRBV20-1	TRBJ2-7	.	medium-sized	CSARDNRDLPPYEQYF	TGCAGTGCTAGAGACAACCGGGACTTGCCCCCCTACGAGCAGTACTTC
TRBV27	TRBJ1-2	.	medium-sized	CASSFYLRRADVNYGYTF	TGTGCCAGCAGTTTCTATCTACGGAGGGCAGACGTTAACTATGGCTACACCTTC
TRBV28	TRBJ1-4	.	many	CASSFPSRGEKLFF	TGTGCCAGCAGTTTCCCCTCGAGAGGTGAAAAACTGTTTTTT
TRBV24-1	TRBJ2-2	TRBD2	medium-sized	CATSGRATGELFF	TGTGCCACCAGCGGGAGGGCCACCGGGGAGCTGTTTTTT
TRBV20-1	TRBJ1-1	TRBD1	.	CSARTGGMSEAFF	TGCAGTGCTAGAACAGGGGGTATGAGTGAAGCTTTCTTT
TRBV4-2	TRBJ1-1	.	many	CASSQGVGGRIEAFF	TGTGCCAGCAGCCAAGGTGTGGGGGGGAGGATTGAAGCTTTCTTT
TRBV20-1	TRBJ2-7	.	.	CSGFSETYEQYF	TGCAGTGGGTTTTCTGAGACCTACGAGCAGTACTTC
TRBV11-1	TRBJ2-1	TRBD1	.	CASSPYDREENEQFF	TGTGCCAGCAGCCCGTACGACAGGGAAGAGAATGAGCAGTTCTTC
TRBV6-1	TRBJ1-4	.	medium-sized	CASSGREGPEKLFF	TGTGCCAGCAGTGGGCGGGAGGGTCCTGAAAAACTGTTTTTT
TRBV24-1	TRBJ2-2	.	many	CATSDTGATANTGELFF	TGTGCCACCAGTGATACCGGGGCGACCGCGAACACCGGGGAGCTGTTTTTT
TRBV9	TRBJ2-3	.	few	CASSASSHTQYF	TGTGCCAGCAGCGCCTCCTCTCATACGCAGTATTTT
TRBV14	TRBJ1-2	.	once	CASSLDPSYGYTF	TGTGCCAGCAGCCTGGACCCGAGTTATGGCTACACCTTC
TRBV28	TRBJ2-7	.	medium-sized	CASREQGLLYEQYF	TGTGCCAGCAGGGAACAGGGTTTACTCTACGAGCAGTACTTC
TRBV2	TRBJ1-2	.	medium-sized	CASSEGWRGGYTF	TGTGCCAGCAGTGAAGGGTGGCGGGGCGGCTACACCTTC
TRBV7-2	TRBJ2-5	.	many	CASSSSGRSQETQYF	TGTGCCAGCAGCTCCTCCGGGAGAAGCCAAGAGACCCAGTACTTC
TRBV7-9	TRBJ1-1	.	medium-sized	CASSLADNTEAFF	TGTGCCAGCAGCTTAGCGGACAACACTGAAGCTTTCTTT
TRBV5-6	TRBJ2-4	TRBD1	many	CASSLAGGFQNIQYF	TGTGCCAGCAGCTTGGCAGGGGGCTTCCAAAACATTCAGTACTTC
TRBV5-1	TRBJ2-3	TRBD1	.	CASSSQQGALTDTQYF	TGCGCCAGCAGCTCTCAACAGGGGGCGCTCACAGATACGCAGTATTTT